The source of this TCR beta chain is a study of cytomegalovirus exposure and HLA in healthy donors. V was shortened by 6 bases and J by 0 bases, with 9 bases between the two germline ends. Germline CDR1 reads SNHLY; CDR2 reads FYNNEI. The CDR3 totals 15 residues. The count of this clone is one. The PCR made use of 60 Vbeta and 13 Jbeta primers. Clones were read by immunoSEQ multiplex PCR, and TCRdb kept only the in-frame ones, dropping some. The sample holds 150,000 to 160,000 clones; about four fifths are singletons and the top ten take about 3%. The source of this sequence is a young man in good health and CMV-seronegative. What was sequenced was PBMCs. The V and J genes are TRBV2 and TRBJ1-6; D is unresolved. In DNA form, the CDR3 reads TGTGCCAGCAGCCCGGAGAGCTCCTATAATTCACCCCTCCACTTT. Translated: CASSPESSYNSPLHF.